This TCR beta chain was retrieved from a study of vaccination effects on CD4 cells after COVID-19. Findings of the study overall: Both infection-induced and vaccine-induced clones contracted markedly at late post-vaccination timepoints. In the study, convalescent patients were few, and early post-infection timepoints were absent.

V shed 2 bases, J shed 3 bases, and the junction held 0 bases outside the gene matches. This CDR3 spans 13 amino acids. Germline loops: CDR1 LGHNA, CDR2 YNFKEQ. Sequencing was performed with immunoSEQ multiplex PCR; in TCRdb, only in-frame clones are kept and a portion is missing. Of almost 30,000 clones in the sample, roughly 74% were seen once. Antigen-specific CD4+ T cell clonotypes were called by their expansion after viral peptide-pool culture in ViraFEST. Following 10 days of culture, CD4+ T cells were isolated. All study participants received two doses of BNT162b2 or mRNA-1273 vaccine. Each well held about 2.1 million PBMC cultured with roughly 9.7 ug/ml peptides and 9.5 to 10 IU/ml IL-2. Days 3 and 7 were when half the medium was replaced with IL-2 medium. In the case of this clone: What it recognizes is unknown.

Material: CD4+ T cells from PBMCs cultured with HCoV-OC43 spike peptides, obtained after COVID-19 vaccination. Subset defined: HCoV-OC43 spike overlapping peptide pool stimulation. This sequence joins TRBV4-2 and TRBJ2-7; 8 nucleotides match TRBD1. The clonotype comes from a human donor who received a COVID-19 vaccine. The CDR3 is CASSQTGGYEQYF. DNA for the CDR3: TGTGCCAGCAGCCAAACAGGGGGCTACGAGCAGTACTTC.